The 27 T cell receptor beta chains below were found in one sample sequenced in a study of cytomegalovirus exposure and HLA in healthy donors. Use of 60 Vbeta and 13 Jbeta primers characterized the PCR. The table came from immunoSEQ multiplex PCR; TCRdb's copy has only in-frame clones and leaves some out. Here the sample spans about 120,000 clones, about 70% being singletons. The specimen was PBMCs. The receptors were gathered from a human donor in good health.

The chain uses TRBV7-9 and TRBJ2-7; 8 bases line up with TRBD2. Germline V lookup: CDR1 SEHNR, CDR2 FQNEAQ (reference sequence). V lost 8 bases, J lost 0 bases, and 9 bases stayed unmatched. The CDR3 contains 15 residues. The CDR3 protein is CASGLLGLGSYEQYF. CDR3 coding DNA: TGTGCCAGCGGTCTATTGGGACTAGGCTCCTACGAGCAGTACTTC.

The rearrangement links TRBV6-5 to TRBJ1-1, with 7 nucleotides matching TRBD1. The CDR3 has 13 amino acids. V shed 2 bases and J 12 bases; nucleotides not matched to a gene: 9. Per germline, CDR1 MNHEY and CDR2 SVGAGI. The CDR3 bases are TGTGCCAGCAGTTACCGCGGACAGGCCGGAACTTTCTTT. This codes for CASSYRGQAGTFF.

The rearrangement joins TRBV28 to TRBJ2-1, with 7 nucleotides matching TRBD1. V lost 10 bases and J lost 6; bases outside the gene matches: 15. Germline-derived CDR1 and CDR2 are MDHEN and SYDVKM. This CDR3 has 15 amino acids. CDR3 coding DNA: TGTGCCACGACCCTAGACAGGGTGCAAGTCAATGAGCAGTTCTTC. Amino acid sequence: CATTLDRVQVNEQFF.

The chain recombines TRBV18 with TRBJ2-7, with 8 positions matching TRBD1. Germline-derived CDR1 and CDR2 are KGHSH and LQKENI. The CDR3 length is 15 residues. The junction had 6 bases not matched to a gene; V was cut back by 3 bases and J by 2 bases. The CDR3 DNA reads TGTGCCAGCTCACCCCCCGGACAGGGAGCCTACGAGCAGTACTTC. Translated, it gives CASSPPGQGAYEQYF.

This clone showed up just a few times. A read error is likely, as this CDR3 ends without the conserved phenylalanine or tryptophan. The limits of the CDR3 on the DNA are not certain, so only TCRdb's listed CDR3 is given. The V and J genes are TRBV4-2 and TRBJ1-1; the DNA was not used to check the table's D call, TRBD1. The germline gives CDR1 LGHNA, CDR2 YNFKEQ. The CDR3 has 13 amino acids, counting both end residues. CDR3: CASSQGRGWDKSV.

The chain has TRBV10-3 and TRBJ1-1; 7 positions match TRBD1. The CDR3 spans 17 residues. The ends lost 4 bases at V and 1 base at J; junction bases unmatched: 12. Germline lookup yields CDR1 ENHRY and CDR2 SYGVKD. CDR3: CAISGGIPGTENTEAFF. Here the CDR3 DNA reads TGTGCCATCAGTGGGGGCATTCCCGGGACAGAGAACACTGAAGCTTTCTTT.

This chain connects TRBV18 to TRBJ2-2; tentative D call: TRBD2 (6 bases). The CDR3 spans 12 residues. Germline lookup yields CDR1 KGHSH and CDR2 LQKENI. With 3 bases removed from V and 12 bases from J, the gap between germline ends came to 11 bases. The CDR3 loop is CASSPWEVKLFF. The CDR3 nucleotides read TGTGCCAGCTCACCCTGGGAGGTAAAGCTGTTTTTT.

The chain carries TRBV9 and TRBJ1-6; no reliable D call. Trimming removed 2 bases from V and 7 bases from J, with 13 bases in between. CDR1 is SGDLS, CDR2 YYNGEE, per germline. The CDR3 covers 15 residues. This chain's CDR3 is CASSVRRSFNSPLHF. The CDR3 bases are TGTGCCAGCAGCGTCCGCAGGTCATTCAATTCACCCCTCCACTTT.

The chain joins TRBV11-3 to TRBJ2-5; D possibly corresponds to TRBD2 (5 bases). V was clipped by 5 bases and J by 5 bases, with 12 bases between them. Germline CDR1 and CDR2: SGHNT and YENEEA. The CDR3 loop spans 13 amino acids. The CDR3 here is CASSAPEAETQYF. CDR3 nucleotide sequence: TGTGCCAGCAGCGCCCCGGAGGCGGAGACCCAGTACTTC.

The table lists this clone with a count of one. The chain uses TRBV5-1 and TRBJ2-3; TRBD2 is a possible D gene (6 bases). V was shortened by 0 bases and J by 0 bases, with 14 bases between the two germline ends. Looked up from germline, CDR1 is SGHRS and CDR2 is YFSETQ. The CDR3 spans 17 residues. The CDR3, as DNA: TGCGCCAGCAGCTTGGCTGCGGGGCAGGCTAGCACAGATACGCAGTATTTT. Its translation: CASSLAAGQASTDTQYF.

The V gene is TRBV28, the J gene TRBJ1-2; D possibly corresponds to TRBD1 (5 bases). Germline V gene lookup returns CDR1 MDHEN and CDR2 SYDVKM. Trimming took 6 bases from V and 0 from J, leaving 14 bases between them. This CDR3 contains 15 residues. CDR3 bases: TGTGCCAGCAGAGAAACAGGAAAAACTAACTATGGCTACACCTTC. Its translation: CASRETGKTNYGYTF.

V is TRBV28 and J is TRBJ1-4, with a weak D call TRBD1 (6 bases). The ends were cut back, 5 bases at V and 8 bases at J, with 12 bases in the middle. The CDR3 is 13 residues long. Germline V CDR1 and CDR2: MDHEN, SYDVKM. This chain's CDR3 is CASSPEGEEKLFF. In DNA, the CDR3 is TGTGCCAGCAGTCCCGAGGGGGAAGAAAAACTGTTTTTT. The full variable domain, in which reference TRBV28 and TRBJ1-4 provide the parts outside the CDR3, is DVKVTQSSRYLVKRTGEKVFLECVQDMDHENMFWYRQDPGLGLRLIYFSYDVKMKEKGDIPEGYSVSREKKERFSLILESASTNQTSMYLCASSPEGEEKLFFGSGTQLSVL.

The chain links TRBV30 to TRBJ2-7, with no clear D. Germline V gene sequence: CDR1 GTSNPN, CDR2 SVGIG (reference sequence). This CDR3 contains 12 residues. The ends were cut back, 5 bases at V and 0 bases at J, with 8 bases in the middle. The CDR3 nucleotides read TGTGCCTGGGGCGGAGACTCCTACGAGCAGTACTTC. Protein: CAWGGDSYEQYF.

This clone was counted only a few times. The CDR3 reads CASSVYAGTEAFF. The CDR3 DNA sequence: TGTGCCAGTAGTGTCTATGCCGGGACTGAAGCTTTCTTT. The chain uses TRBV19 and TRBJ1-1; D not resolved. Deletions cut 5 bases from V and 5 bases from J, with 12 bases between. Germline values: CDR1 LNHDA, CDR2 SQIVND (reference sequence). The CDR3 spans 13 residues. Variable domain in full (rest from reference TRBV19 and TRBJ1-1): DGGITQSPKYLFRKEGQNVTLSCEQNLNHDAMYWYRQDPGQGLRLIYYSQIVNDFQKGDIAEGYSVSREKKESFPLTVTSAQKNPTAFYLCASSVYAGTEAFFGQGTRLTVV.

This rearrangement joins TRBV27 to TRBJ2-5; 14 nucleotides line up with TRBD2. The CDR3 runs to 16 residues. CDR1 and CDR2 (germline): MNHEY, SMNVEV (reference sequence). Losses at the gene ends were 5 bases for V and 7 bases for J; bases not matched to a gene: 9. CDR3 amino acids: CASSGLAGGPAGTQYF. The DNA of the CDR3 is TGTGCCAGCAGTGGACTAGCGGGGGGACCCGCCGGGACCCAGTACTTC.

Only a few counts were recorded for this clone. The V call is TRBV6-5, the J call TRBJ1-1; no clear D gene. With 0 bases removed from V and 4 bases from J, the gap between germline ends came to 15 bases. This CDR3 comprises 16 residues. The germline V gene has CDR1 MNHEY and CDR2 SVGAGI. CDR3 DNA: TGTGCCAGCAGTTACTCGAGGAGTCTCCGGAGCACTGAAGCTTTCTTT. This codes for CASSYSRSLRSTEAFF.

The chain has TRBV5-6 and TRBJ1-2, with D possibly being TRBD1 (5 bases). Per the germline V gene, CDR1 is SGHDT and CDR2 is YYEEEE. CDR3 size: 14 residues. Trimming removed 1 base at V and 1 base at J, with 8 bases between. The CDR3 spells CASSLFQGNYGYTF. The CDR3 region has the DNA TGTGCCAGCAGCTTGTTCCAGGGTAACTATGGCTACACCTTC.

The V gene is TRBV28, the J gene TRBJ2-2, with D tentatively TRBD1 (6 bases). Germline CDR1 MDHEN, CDR2 SYDVKM. V dropped 5 bases and J dropped 7 bases, with 14 bases sitting between them. The CDR3 runs to 14 residues. The CDR3 loop reads CASSRGGVGGELFF. CDR3 coding DNA: TGTGCCAGCAGTCGAGGGGGAGTGGGCGGGGAGCTGTTTTTT. Variable domain in full (rest from reference TRBV28 and TRBJ2-2): DVKVTQSSRYLVKRTGEKVFLECVQDMDHENMFWYRQDPGLGLRLIYFSYDVKMKEKGDIPEGYSVSREKKERFSLILESASTNQTSMYLCASSRGGVGGELFFGEGSRLTVL.

V is TRBV13 and J is TRBJ2-2; TRBD2 might be the D (5 bases). Germline V CDR1 and CDR2: PRHDT, FYEKMQ (reference sequence). This CDR3 is built from 14 residues. V lost 5 bases, J lost 6 bases, and 13 bases lay in between. This chain's CDR3 is CASSPGLGAGELFF. The CDR3, as DNA: TGTGCCAGCAGCCCAGGACTTGGGGCCGGGGAGCTGTTTTTT.

J is TRBJ2-7 and V is TRBV19, with TRBD1 matching over 9 bases. This CDR3 contains 15 residues. Germline CDR1 reads LNHDA; CDR2 reads SQIVND (reference sequence). The J segment lost 1 base and the V segment lost 4 bases, leaving 5 bases of the junction unmatched. CDR3 sequence: CASSTTGTGSYEQYF. Here the CDR3 DNA reads TGTGCCAGTAGTACTACCGGGACAGGGTCCTACGAGCAGTACTTC.

This sequence joins TRBV5-6 and TRBJ1-2, with a possible D match to TRBD1 (6 bases). V shed 8 bases and J shed 4 bases, with 24 bases lying between them. Germline V gives CDR1 SGHDT, CDR2 YYEEEE. The CDR3 consists of 16 residues. The chain's CDR3 is CASRYLFPGVGYGYTF. The CDR3 nucleotides read TGTGCCAGTCGATACCTTTTTCCAGGGGTGGGCTATGGCTACACCTTC.

The genes are TRBV9 and TRBJ1-3; TRBD1 agrees at 7 bases. Trimming removed 3 bases from V and 3 bases from J; junction bases left unmatched: 12. Germline CDR1 and CDR2: SGDLS and YYNGEE. CDR3 length equals 17 residues. The CDR3 loop is CASSALPQGGFGNTIYF. The CDR3 coding sequence is TGTGCCAGCAGCGCCCTACCGCAGGGGGGCTTTGGAAACACCATATATTTT.

This chain joins TRBV11-3 and TRBJ2-7, with D uncertain. Germline V gene lookup returns CDR1 SGHNT and CDR2 YENEEA. V gave up 1 base and J gave up 0 bases, with 4 bases separating them. The CDR3 consists of 13 residues. This chain's CDR3 is CASSLGGSYEQYF. CDR3 sequence (DNA): TGTGCCAGCAGCTTAGGAGGCTCCTACGAGCAGTACTTC.

The chain joins TRBV5-6 to TRBJ1-2, with TRBD1 as a possible D gene (5 bases). CDR3 length equals 13 residues. Germline assignment: CDR1 SGHDT and CDR2 YYEEEE. Trimming took off 3 bases at V and 6 bases at J, with 12 bases between the two ends. CDR3 sequence: CASSWGRTDGYTF. CDR3 bases: TGTGCCAGCAGCTGGGGGAGGACGGATGGCTACACCTTC.

V is TRBV13 and J is TRBJ1-1; D not certain. Germline V gene lookup returns CDR1 PRHDT and CDR2 FYEKMQ (reference sequence). The length of the CDR3 is 16 residues. V lost 2 bases and J 0 bases, leaving 13 bases between the germline ends. The CDR3 region has the DNA TGTGCCAGCAGCTTACGGTTCCGCTTGATGAACACTGAAGCTTTCTTT. Its translation: CASSLRFRLMNTEAFF.

This sequence joins TRBV29-1 and TRBJ1-1; the D is unclear. Germline V gene lookup returns CDR1 SQVTM and CDR2 ANQGSEA. The CDR3 sequence is 13 residues long. V was cut by 5 bases and J by 5 bases, with 15 bases left in between. DNA for the CDR3: TGCAGCGTTAGCGGTCACCTGGGGACTGAAGCTTTCTTT. Translated: CSVSGHLGTEAFF.

The chain carries TRBV7-2 and TRBJ1-2, with D unresolved. Looked up from germline, CDR1 is SGHTA and CDR2 is FQGNSA. This CDR3 has 15 residues. V lost 1 base, J lost 3 bases, and 12 bases lay in between. The CDR3 reads CASSLVFNADYGYTF. As DNA, the CDR3 is TGTGCCAGCAGCTTAGTTTTTAACGCGGACTATGGCTACACCTTC.